Included here is one T cell receptor (beta chain) sequence, with context. The CDR3 runs 14 residues. V was shortened by 2 bases and J by 1 base, with 8 bases between the two germline ends. Germline V gene sequence: CDR1 MDHEN, CDR2 SYDVKM. These data originate in a study of PD-L1 blockade in urothelial cancer. Clones were read by immunoSEQ multiplex PCR, and TCRdb kept only the in-frame ones, dropping some. The sample has fewer than 45,000 clones, roughly 38% seen once. The chain employs TRBV28 and TRBJ1-1; no clear D. The TCR sequence derives from a man between 60 and 75 years old with urothelial cancer. This sample comprised tumor tissue, obtained before atezolizumab (anti-PD-L1) treatment. DNA of the CDR3: TGTGCCAGCAGTTTAGAACCGCGGAACACTGAAGCTTTCTTT. This translates into CASSLEPRNTEAFF.